This T cell receptor beta chain is from a study of blood T cell repertoires in COVID-19. Study information: The United States, Italy and Spain provided the acute and convalescent COVID-19 samples. Sources were T cells, B-cell-depleted T cells, or PBMCs; the material itself was cDNA or gDNA.

Authors' methods: For nucleated cells, counts were estimated from reference gene primer amplification. Assay used: immunoSEQ multiplex PCR; TCRdb lists only in-frame clones, some missing. D and trimming were read from the DNA, whereas the V and J calls and clone size are those reported in that table. This table has around 50,000 clones, around 86% appearing once. CDR3 size: 11 residues. The V gene's germline CDR1 is SGHAT and CDR2 FQNNGV. The V end was cut by 6 bases, the J end by 10 bases, with 12 bases between. The chain combines TRBV11-2 with TRBJ1-1, with D possibly being TRBD1 (6 bases). The receptor was isolated from a woman of 80 years or more with acute or convalescent COVID-19. Sequencing was done on a sample of peripheral blood. DNA for the CDR3: TGTGCCAGCAGTCAGGGGCCCGGAGCTTTCTTT. It is translated as CASSQGPGAFF.